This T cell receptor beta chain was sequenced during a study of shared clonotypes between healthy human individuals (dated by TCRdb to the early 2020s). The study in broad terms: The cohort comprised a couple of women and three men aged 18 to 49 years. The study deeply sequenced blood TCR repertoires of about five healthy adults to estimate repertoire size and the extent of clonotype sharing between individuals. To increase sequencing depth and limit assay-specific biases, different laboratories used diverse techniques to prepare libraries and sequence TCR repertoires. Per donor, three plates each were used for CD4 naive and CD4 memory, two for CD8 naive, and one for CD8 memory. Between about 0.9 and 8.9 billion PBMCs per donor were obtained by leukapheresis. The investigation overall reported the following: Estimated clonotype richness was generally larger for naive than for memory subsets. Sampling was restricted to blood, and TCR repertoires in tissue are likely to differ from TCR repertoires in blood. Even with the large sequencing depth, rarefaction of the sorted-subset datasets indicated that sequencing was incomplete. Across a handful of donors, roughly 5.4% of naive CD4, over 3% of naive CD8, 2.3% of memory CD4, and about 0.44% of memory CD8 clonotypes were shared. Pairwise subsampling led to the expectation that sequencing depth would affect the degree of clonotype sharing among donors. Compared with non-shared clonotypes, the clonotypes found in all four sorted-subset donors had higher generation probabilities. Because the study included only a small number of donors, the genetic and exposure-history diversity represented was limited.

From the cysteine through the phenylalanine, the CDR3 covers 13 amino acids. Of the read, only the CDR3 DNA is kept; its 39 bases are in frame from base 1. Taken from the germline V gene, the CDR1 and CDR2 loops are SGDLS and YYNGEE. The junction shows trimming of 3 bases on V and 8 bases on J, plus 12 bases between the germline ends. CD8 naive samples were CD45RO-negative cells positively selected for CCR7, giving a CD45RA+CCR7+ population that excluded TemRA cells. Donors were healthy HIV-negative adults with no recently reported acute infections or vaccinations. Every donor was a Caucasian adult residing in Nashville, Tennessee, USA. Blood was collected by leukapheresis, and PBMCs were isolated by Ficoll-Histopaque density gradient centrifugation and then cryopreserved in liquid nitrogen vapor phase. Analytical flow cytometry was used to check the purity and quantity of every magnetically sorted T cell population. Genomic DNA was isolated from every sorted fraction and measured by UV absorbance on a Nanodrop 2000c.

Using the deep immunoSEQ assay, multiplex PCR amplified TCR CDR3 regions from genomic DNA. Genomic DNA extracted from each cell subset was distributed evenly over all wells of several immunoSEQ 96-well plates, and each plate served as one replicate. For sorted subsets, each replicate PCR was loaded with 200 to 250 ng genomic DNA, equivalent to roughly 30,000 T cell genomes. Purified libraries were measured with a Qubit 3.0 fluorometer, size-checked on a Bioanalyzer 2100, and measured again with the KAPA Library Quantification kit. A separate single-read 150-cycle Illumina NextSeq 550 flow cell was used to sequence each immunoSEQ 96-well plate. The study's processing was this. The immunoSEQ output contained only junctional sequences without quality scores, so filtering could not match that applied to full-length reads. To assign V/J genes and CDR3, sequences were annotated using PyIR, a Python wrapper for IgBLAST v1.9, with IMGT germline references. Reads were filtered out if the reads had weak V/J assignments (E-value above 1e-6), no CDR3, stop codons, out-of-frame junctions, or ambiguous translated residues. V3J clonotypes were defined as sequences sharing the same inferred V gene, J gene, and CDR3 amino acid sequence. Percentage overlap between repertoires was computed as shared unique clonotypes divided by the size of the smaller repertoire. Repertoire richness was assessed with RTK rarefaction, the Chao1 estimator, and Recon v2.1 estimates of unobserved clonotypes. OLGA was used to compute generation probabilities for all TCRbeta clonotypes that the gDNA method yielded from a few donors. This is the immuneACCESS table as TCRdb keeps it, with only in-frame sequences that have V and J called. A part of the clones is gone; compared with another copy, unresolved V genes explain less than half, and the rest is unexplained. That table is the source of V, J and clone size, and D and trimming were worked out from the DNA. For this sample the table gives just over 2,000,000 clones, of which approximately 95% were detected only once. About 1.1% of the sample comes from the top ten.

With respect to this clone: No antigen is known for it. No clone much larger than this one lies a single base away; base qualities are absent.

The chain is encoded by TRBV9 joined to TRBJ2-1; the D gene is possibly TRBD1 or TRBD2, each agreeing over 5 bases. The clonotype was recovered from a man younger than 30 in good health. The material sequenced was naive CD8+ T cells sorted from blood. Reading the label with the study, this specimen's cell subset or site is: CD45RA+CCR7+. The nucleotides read TGTGCCAGCAGCGAAGGGGTCGGGGATGAGCAGTTCTTC. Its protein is CASSEGVGDEQFF.